These 13 T cell receptor beta chains were sequenced from one sample in a study of T cell responses to AZD1222 COVID-19 vaccine. Some clones are missing from TCRdb's copy, which holds only in-frame ones; the method was immunoSEQ multiplex PCR. The repertoire consists of about 150,000 clones, with roughly 90% occurring once and the leading ten covering 2.5% to 4%. This specimen was peripheral blood, taken 28 days after the second AZD1222 dose. These receptors all stem from an adult who received the AZD1222 COVID-19 vaccine.

This clone was detected only once. This chain connects TRBV6-5 to TRBJ1-1, with 8 positions matching TRBD1. Unmatched junction bases numbered 10, after V lost 6 bases and J lost 4 bases. The CDR3 covers 15 residues. Germline V lookup: CDR1 MNHEY, CDR2 SVGAGI. DNA for the CDR3: TGTGCCAGCAGGTCCCCCGGGACAGGTACCACTGAAGCTTTCTTT. Its translation is CASRSPGTGTTEAFF.

V is TRBV28 and J is TRBJ2-7; D possibly matches TRBD1 or TRBD2 (5 bases each). V dropped 6 bases and J dropped 1 base, with 13 bases sitting between them. This CDR3 spans 14 amino acids. Germline CDR1 is MDHEN and CDR2 is SYDVKM. CDR3 nucleotide sequence: TGTGCCAGCAGAAACCTTGGGACGTCCTACGAGCAGTACTTC. This codes for CASRNLGTSYEQYF.

The V call is TRBV27, the J call TRBJ1-6, with 9 bases identical to TRBD1. The CDR3 runs to 18 residues. Trimming cost V 5 bases and J 2 bases; bases outside gene matches: 10. The germline V gene has CDR1 MNHEY and CDR2 SMNVEV (reference sequence). The CDR3 DNA sequence: TGTGCCAGCAGTAAAACAGGGGGCGCATTTCCCTATAATTCACCCCTCCACTTT. Its protein is CASSKTGGAFPYNSPLHF.

The chain links TRBV10-3 to TRBJ1-2; 7 bases line up with TRBD1. CDR3 length: 14 residues. Germline V gives CDR1 ENHRY, CDR2 SYGVKD. Trimming at V came to 4 bases and at J to 1 base, leaving 3 bases not matched to a gene. CDR3 coding DNA: TGTGCCATCAGTGGACAGGGAGTTAACTATGGCTACACCTTC. Encoded protein: CAISGQGVNYGYTF.

The rearrangement links TRBV7-8 to TRBJ2-2, with a tentative D call TRBD2 (6 bases). Trimming removed 7 bases at V and 4 bases at J, with 19 bases between. CDR1 and CDR2 from the germline V gene are SGHVS and FQNEAQ. CDR3 length: 16 residues. CDR3 region: CASIRLGREPTGELFF. CDR3 bases: TGTGCCAGCATCCGACTGGGGCGGGAACCCACCGGGGAGCTGTTTTTT.

The chain combines TRBV6-6 with TRBJ1-6; D remains ambiguous. This CDR3 contains 15 residues. V was clipped by 7 bases and J by 3 bases, with 13 bases between them. Germline V CDR1 and CDR2: MNHNY, SVGAGI (reference sequence). The CDR3: CASTQLTDYNSPLHF. The CDR3 DNA is TGTGCCAGCACCCAACTGACTGACTATAATTCACCCCTCCACTTT.

The CDR3 region has the DNA TGCGCCAGCAGCCCCTTCGGGCCCACCGACTACGAGCAGTACTTC. It encodes CASSPFGPTDYEQYF. The gene calls are TRBV5-1 and TRBJ2-7, with D unclear. V lost 4 bases, J lost 3 bases, and 17 bases lay in between. CDR3 length equals 15 residues. Germline CDR1 SGHRS, CDR2 YFSETQ.

V is TRBV18 and J is TRBJ2-3; 9 nucleotides match TRBD2. CDR1 KGHSH and CDR2 LQKENI come from the germline V gene. J lost 4 bases, V lost 5 bases, and 10 bases had no gene match. This CDR3 region has 16 residues. The CDR3 here is CASSAPDSGSPDTQYF. In DNA, the CDR3 is TGTGCCAGCTCAGCCCCGGATAGCGGGAGTCCAGATACGCAGTATTTT.

The CDR3 coding sequence is TGTGCCAGCAGCCCCACAGGGAACACTGAAGCTTTCTTT. Its protein product is CASSPTGNTEAFF. The rearrangement joins TRBV12-3 or TRBV12-4 to TRBJ1-1; maybe TRBD1 (5 bases). V was pared by 6 bases and J by 1 base, with 9 bases between. The CDR3 covers 13 residues.

The chain uses TRBV7-2 and TRBJ2-1; a weak D match, TRBD1 (6 bases). This CDR3 contains 13 residues. Trimming removed 5 bases at V and 9 bases at J, with 14 bases between. The V gene's germline CDR1 is SGHTA and CDR2 FQGNSA. The CDR3 here is CASSVTGRSEQFF. CDR3 DNA: TGTGCCAGCAGCGTTACAGGGCGGAGTGAGCAGTTCTTC.

CDR3 protein: CAASIGVDGNQPQHF. CDR3 sequence (DNA): TGTGCCGCGTCCATTGGGGTTGACGGCAATCAGCCCCAGCATTTT. This chain uses TRBV6-6 with TRBJ1-5; D is unresolved. The V gene lost 11 bases and the J gene lost 2 bases, with 19 bases spanning the gap. The CDR3 totals 15 residues. Per the germline V gene, CDR1 is MNHNY and CDR2 is SVGAGI (reference sequence).

The chain carries TRBV1 and TRBJ2-2; no check of the table's D call, TRBD2, against the DNA was made. TRBV1 is shown as a pseudogene. The CDR3 is made up of 19 amino acids. The DNA of the CDR3 is TGCACCAGCAGCCAAGTTGGGAGCGGGAGGGCCGTTCCCACCGGGGAGCTGTTTTTT. As protein: CTSSQVGSGRAVPTGELFF.

The chain joins TRBV28 to TRBJ1-2; TRBD1 might be the D (5 bases). The V and J ends lost 3 bases and 3 bases respectively, with 11 bases between them. Germline loops: CDR1 MDHEN, CDR2 SYDVKM. This CDR3 has 14 residues. In DNA form, the CDR3 reads TGTGCCAGCAGTTTTACAACAGGCTACTATGGCTACACCTTC. It codes for CASSFTTGYYGYTF.